The 2 T cell receptor beta chains below come from one sample, sequenced in a study of early T cells in non-severe SARS-CoV-2 infection. One entry per CDR3 protein results from TCRdb running MiXCR on the 5' RACE reads. The sample records over 45,000 distinct CDR3 sequences, roughly 5.3% being singletons. The sample comprised whole blood. Receptors were obtained from an adult who was a healthcare worker with PCR-confirmed SARS-CoV-2 infection or an uninfected control (not recorded which).

This clonotype was picked up many times. This sequence joins TRBV20-1 and TRBJ2-1; tentative D call: TRBD1 (5 bases). The germline gives CDR1 DFQATT, CDR2 SNEGSKA (reference sequence). The CDR3 spans 13 residues. The CDR3 is CSAYGASYNEQFF. CDR3 DNA: TGCAGCGCATATGGGGCCTCCTACAATGAGCAGTTCTTC.

This clonotype was counted a few times. The rearrangement joins TRBV7-9 to TRBJ1-1; D unclear. CDR1 is SEHNR and CDR2 is FQNEAQ in the germline V gene (reference sequence). Trimming took off 5 bases at V and 1 base at J, with 8 bases between the two ends. The CDR3 is made up of 13 amino acids. The CDR3 protein is CASSNDGNTEAFF. The DNA of the CDR3 is TGTGCCAGCAGCAACGACGGGAACACTGAAGCTTTCTTT.